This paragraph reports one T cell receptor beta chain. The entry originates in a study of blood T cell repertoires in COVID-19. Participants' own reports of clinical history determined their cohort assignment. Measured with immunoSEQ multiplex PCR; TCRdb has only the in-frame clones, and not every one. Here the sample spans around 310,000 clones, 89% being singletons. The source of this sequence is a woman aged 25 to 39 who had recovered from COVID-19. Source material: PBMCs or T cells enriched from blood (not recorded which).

This chain's CDR3 is CASSEASGQETQYF. CDR3 in DNA: TGCGCCAGCAGTGAGGCTAGCGGACAAGAGACCCAGTACTTC. The V gene is TRBV10-1, the J gene TRBJ2-5; 7 bases map to TRBD2. CDR1 and CDR2 (germline): WNHNN, SYGVQD (reference sequence). J gave up 2 bases and V 2 bases, and 2 bases lay outside the gene matches. The CDR3 consists of 14 residues.